The text below deals with one T cell receptor (beta chain). This clone has only one observation. This clone's antigen is unknown. Within one base of it there is no much larger clone, and no base qualities were kept. The record originates from a study of cytomegalovirus exposure and HLA in healthy donors (dated by TCRdb to 2016 to 2017). For the wider study: An earlier analysis of several hundred of the donors reported 250 to 350 Gb of sequence data and around 120 million unique TCR beta sequences from roughly 180 million T cells. To predict cytomegalovirus infection status, the study combined high-throughput TCR immunosequencing, statistical association of individual TCRs with disease status, and machine learning. An early release that covered about 600 HLA-typed donors contained approximately 300 gigabases of sequencing data and some 87 million unique TCR sequences. A later analysis re-examined previously published TCR beta repertoires from more than 550 donors and added high-resolution HLA genotyping to investigate patterns of TCR occurrence. An earlier analysis of some 600 of the donors applied high-throughput TCR beta sequencing to assess whether each TCR beta V gene segment acted as functional or pseudogenic. The study was designed to test whether signatures of past pathogen exposure could be identified by cataloging public T cell receptors. Every repertoire in the discovery cohort had been generated on one and the same sequencing platform. Alongside the repertoire data, information on donor age, sex, ethnicity and CMV serostatus was compiled. HLA typing included class I and class II loci at four-digit resolution. The study used immunosequencing to profile the T cell repertoires of hundreds of subjects and linked those repertoires to cytomegalovirus serostatus. Roughly 5 DR-DQ haplotypes were handled as single units for association and clustering, since linkage in the cohort was strong. Besides the first cohort of more than 650 subjects, a separate validation cohort made up of about 120 different subjects was used. The genetic ancestry cluster associated with self-reported Caucasian donors included 81% of the 300 to 400 genotyped donors. A later genetic analysis used genome-wide SNP genotypes for about 60% of the roughly 670 donors, treating that subset as a discovery cohort. The number of donors typed differed by locus, with roughly 620-630 for A, B, C, DRB1 and DQB1, around 560 for DQA1, 600 to 610 for DPA1, and some 440 for DPB1. Across around 400 genotyped donors of the cohort, an average of approximately 220,000 unique TCR beta nucleotide sequences per donor were sequenced, and roughly 17% of those sequences were non-productive. In the later analysis, no new phenotypic data were used to find candidate immune exposures; instead, reliance was placed on TCR beta sequences and their occurrence across donors.

The cohort was made up of 650 to 700 healthy bone marrow donors. All cohort members were sampled while nominally healthy, although unrecorded immune exposures were likely present. The donor was CMV seropositive and belonged to the group of about 290 seropositive cohort members. A peripheral blood sample was provided by each donor, and peripheral blood mononuclear cells were used for TCR beta sequencing. The Qiagen DNeasy Blood Extraction Kit was used to extract genomic DNA from the blood cell samples. Including the terminal cysteine and phenylalanine, the CDR3 comprises 17 residues. Of the read, only the CDR3 DNA is kept; its 51 bases are in frame from base 1. CDR1 and CDR2, looked up from the germline V gene, are SQVTM and ANQGSEA. Germline trimming amounts to 7 bases on V and 0 bases on J, with 12 as the count of junction bases outside the gene matches. General conclusions and limits of the study: In this cohort, only TCR beta chains were sequenced, and detectable features were limited by the absence of alpha or paired-chain data. Sequencing depth was assumed to be roughly uniform across donors in the presence/absence analyses, though that assumption may not hold. HLA typing was unavailable for some donors at each locus, so association tests used only the typed subset. When HLA alleles, especially DR and DQ, strongly co-occurred, TCR associations were difficult to assign to individual alleles. In a later analysis, HLA-associated TCR beta chains were found to be more clonally expanded and to have lower generation probabilities than equally common non-associated chains. While some public TCRs were present in many individuals, most TCR sequences turned up only very rarely across donors. Because counts were too low, some 16 rarely observed V segments, including chromosome 9 orphons, were excluded from the earlier analysis of about 500 of the donors. A further reported finding was that TCR beta sequences accurately predicted the HLA-A and HLA-B alleles for most subjects in the first cohort. It was suggested by the authors that the approach could potentially be generalized to other disease states and immunological phenotypes. A later analysis found that TCR association rates varied across HLA loci, with DRB1 alleles showing the most associated TCRs and HLA-C alleles the fewest. Because the 87-base-pair reads could not distinguish some IMGT-functional V segments, including TRBV6-2 and TRBV6-3, those segments were excluded. Correlated functional status among segregating V segments might be attributable to linkage disequilibrium, but an unknown experimental factor could not be ruled out. The only immune exposure information available for the cohort was CMV serostatus. A later genetic analysis reported fewer N-insertions in productive TCRs among donors in an Asian-associated ancestry cluster than the roughly 700-donor mean. Specific HLA alleles were associated with 15,000 to 20,000 TCR beta sequences at a false discovery rate of 0.05 in a later analysis. Several of the top co-occurrence clusters appeared to be linked to parvovirus B19, influenza, CMV and Epstein-Barr virus, according to a later analysis. A few of the identified cytomegalovirus-associated TCR beta chains were confirmed in vitro to be specific for cytomegalovirus antigens. According to a later analysis, most CMV-associated TCR beta chains appeared to be HLA-restricted, and the HLA associations seemed to be driven largely by CMV exposure. A total of 164 TCR beta chains were listed by the study as associated with cytomegalovirus. Broadly in line with IMGT annotations, most TCR beta V segments showed up in productive rearrangements about 90% or about 30% of the time in an earlier analysis of approximately 600 of the donors. In a later genetic analysis, a missense DCLRE1C variant was associated with V-gene and J-gene trimming of TCR beta chains, and the association was replicated in an independent cohort. The sequencing pipeline was judged likely to have produced a cluster of highly shared sequence variants as a technical artifact. The classifier was reported to diagnose cytomegalovirus status with high specificity and sensitivity in both the original and validation cohorts.

The library was produced with the immunoSEQ multiplex PCR assay. A mixture of 60 forward primers for TCR Vbeta segments and 13 reverse primers for TCR Jbeta segments was used in the multiplex PCR. The CDR3 region of rearranged TCR beta genes was amplified from genomic DNA with a multiplex PCR assay. Amplified TCR beta libraries were sequenced as 87-base-pair reads on the Illumina HiSeq System. In the original analysis: A later analysis tallied some 79 million unique TCR beta chains across the 610 or so repertoires, and 10 million to 11 million of those chains were shared by two or more donors. Raw reads were error-corrected and collapsed into unique sequences by a nearest-neighbor algorithm in which closely related sequences were merged to remove PCR and sequencing errors. CDR3 sequences were aligned to IMGT reference sequences to assign V, D and J gene segments. For a sequence to be retained, a match of at least six nucleotides was required to both a V gene segment and a J gene segment. Rearrangements were called productive when the CDR3 lacked stop codons and stayed in frame with V and J; all others were non-productive. Following IMGT convention, CDR3 was defined as the stretch from the second conserved V-encoded cysteine to the conserved J-encoded phenylalanine. The earlier analysis of about 640 of the donors excluded any sequence lacking an unambiguous match to a single V gene segment. An earlier analysis of 587 of the donors called V segments functional above 56.7% productive rearrangements and segregating when the between-donor standard deviation exceeded 5%. To diagnose cytomegalovirus status from the catalog of TCR beta chain sequences, a statistical classification framework was built. In a later analysis, V and J genes were assigned by comparing TCR nucleotide sequences against IMGT/GENE-DB human TR gene sequences. Using the TCRdist pipeline, a later analysis assigned CDR3 sequences along with most-parsimonious VDJ recombination scenarios. In a later analysis, each TCR beta chain was defined by its CDR3 amino acid sequence together with its V-gene family, and reads without a unique V-gene family were excluded. A later analysis removed 550 to 700 highly shared, low-generation-probability nucleotide sequences to deal with suspected cross-contamination and a sequencing artifact. For each public chain, a later analysis derived a clonal expansion index from normalized ranks of inferred template counts within each repertoire. In a later analysis, generation probabilities were computed with a VDJ recombination model fitted to out-of-frame rearrangements, and the resulting probabilities were checked against IGoR. Hypergeometric tests were used in a later analysis to score TCR-TCR, TCR-HLA and TCR-CMV co-occurrence, with a repertoire-size bias correction applied to the TCR pairs. A later analysis estimated false discovery rates by permuting HLA or CMV assignments 20 times. In a later analysis, co-occurring TCRs were grouped using DBSCAN, and TCRdist sequence similarity was added for clustering within HLA-allele-positive subsets. For co-occurrence clustering, repertoires with fewer than 30,000 or more than 120,000 public chains were excluded, along with a handful of repertoires with anomalous nucleotide sharing. TCRdb stores this immuneACCESS table with in-frame sequences only. Part of the clones is absent; in the studies checked, under half of the shortfall reflects unresolved V genes, and no reason is known for the rest. V, J and clone size reflect that table, while D and trimming were determined from the DNA. The sample includes some 100,000 clones, with 65% to 80% observed a single time. 4% of the sample belongs to the ten largest clones.

The chain is made from TRBV29-1 and TRBJ2-5, and 12 junctional nucleotides match TRBD2. The clonotype originates from a woman between 50 and 59 years old in good health and CMV-seropositive. Sequencing was carried out using PBMCs. The CDR3 region: CSALAWGTSGYQETQYF. The DNA sequence is given as TGCAGCGCCCTGGCGTGGGGGACTAGCGGGTACCAAGAGACCCAGTACTTC.